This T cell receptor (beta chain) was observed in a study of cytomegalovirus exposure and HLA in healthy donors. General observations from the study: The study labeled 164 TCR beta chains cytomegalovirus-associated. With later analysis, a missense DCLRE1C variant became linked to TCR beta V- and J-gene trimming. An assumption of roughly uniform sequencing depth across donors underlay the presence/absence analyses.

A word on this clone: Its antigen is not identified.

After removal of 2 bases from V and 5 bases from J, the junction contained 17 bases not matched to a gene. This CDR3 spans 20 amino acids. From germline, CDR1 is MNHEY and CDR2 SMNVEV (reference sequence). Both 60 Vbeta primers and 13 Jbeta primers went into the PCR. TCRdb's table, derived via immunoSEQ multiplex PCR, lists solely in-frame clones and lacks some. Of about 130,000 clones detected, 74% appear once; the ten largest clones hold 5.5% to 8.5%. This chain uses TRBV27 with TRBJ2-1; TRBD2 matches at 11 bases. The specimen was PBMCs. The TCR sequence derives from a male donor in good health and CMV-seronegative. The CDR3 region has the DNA TGTGCCAGCAGTTTAAGTGCCAGGGGATTATTAGCGGGAGGGCACAATGAGCAGTTCTTC. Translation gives CASSLSARGLLAGGHNEQFF.